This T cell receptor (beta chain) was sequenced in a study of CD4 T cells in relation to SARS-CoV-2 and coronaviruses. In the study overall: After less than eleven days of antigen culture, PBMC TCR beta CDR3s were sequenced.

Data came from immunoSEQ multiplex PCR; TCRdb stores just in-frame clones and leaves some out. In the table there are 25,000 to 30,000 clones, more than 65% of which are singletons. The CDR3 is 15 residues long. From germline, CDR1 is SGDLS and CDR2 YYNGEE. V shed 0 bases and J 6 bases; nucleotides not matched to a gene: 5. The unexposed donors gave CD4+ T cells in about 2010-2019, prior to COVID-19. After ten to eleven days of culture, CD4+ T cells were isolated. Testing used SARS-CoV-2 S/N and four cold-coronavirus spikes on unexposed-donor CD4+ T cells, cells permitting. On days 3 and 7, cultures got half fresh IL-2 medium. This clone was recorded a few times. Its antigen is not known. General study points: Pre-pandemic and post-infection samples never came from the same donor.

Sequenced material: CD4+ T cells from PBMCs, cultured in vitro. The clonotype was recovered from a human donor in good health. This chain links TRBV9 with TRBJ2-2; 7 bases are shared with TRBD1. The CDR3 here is CASSVGTGDSGELFF. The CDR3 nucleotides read TGTGCCAGCAGCGTAGGGACAGGAGACTCCGGGGAGCTGTTTTTT. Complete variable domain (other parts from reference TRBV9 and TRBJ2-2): DSGVTQTPKHLITATGQRVTLRCSPRSGDLSVYWYQQSLDQGLQFLIQYYNGEERAKGNILERFSAQQFPDLHSELNLSSLELGDSALYFCASSVGTGDSGELFFGEGSRLTVL.